The 5 T cell receptor beta chains listed next were all sequenced from one sample in a study of T cell repertoires in cytomegalovirus infection. TCRdb fed the reads into MiXCR, producing one record per CDR3 protein. The sample carries 700,000 to 850,000 distinct CDR3 sequences, around a third recorded once. Their recognized antigens are unknown. Sequences were derived from cultured CD8+ T cells from PBMCs, sampled from culture after CMV antigen stimulation. The receptor source for this set is a human donor in good health (CMV status not recorded). Some clones in this sample may be carry-over from other donors' samples.

The chain has TRBV12-3 or TRBV12-4 and TRBJ2-7; a possible D gene is TRBD1 (6 bases). This CDR3 contains 14 residues. Trimming removed 5 bases at V and 4 bases at J, with 15 bases between. CDR3 protein: CASSLEGVGYEQYF. In nucleotides, the CDR3 is TGTGCCAGCAGTCTAGAGGGGGTGGGATACGAGCAGTACTTC.

This chain uses TRBV2 with TRBJ2-1, with 7 nucleotides matching TRBD1. V trimming: 3 bases; J trimming: 10 bases; junction bases outside the gene matches: 6. The CDR3 runs to 13 residues. Per the germline V gene, CDR1 is SNHLY and CDR2 is FYNNEI. The CDR3 DNA sequence: TGTGCCAGCAGTGACGAGGGGGCGCTGGAGCAGTTCTTC. The encoded protein is CASSDEGALEQFF.

This clonotype was detected only a few times. V usage is TRBV6-5 and J usage is TRBJ1-1; D is unclear. CDR1 and CDR2 (germline): MNHEY, SVGAGI. V gave up 6 bases and J gave up 3 bases, with 14 bases separating them. This CDR3 contains 14 residues. The CDR3 nucleotides are TGTGCCAGCAGGGATTTAGGTTCAGACACTGAAGCTTTCTTT. Protein product: CASRDLGSDTEAFF.

This clonotype occurred many times. The chain recombines TRBV5-5 with TRBJ2-1; 11 bases are shared with TRBD2. Germline loops: CDR1 SGHKS, CDR2 YYEKEE (reference sequence). V shed 4 bases and J 0 bases; nucleotides not matched to a gene: 21. CDR3 size: 22 residues. CDR3 nucleotide sequence: TGTGCCAGCAGCGCGACGACTAGCGGGAATGCTCCTTATACCAGCTCCTACAATGAGCAGTTCTTC. It yields the protein CASSATTSGNAPYTSSYNEQFF.

This clonotype occurred many times. The chain has TRBV27 and TRBJ2-1; D unclear. Trimming cost V 6 bases and J 7 bases, with 7 bases left between them. In germline, CDR1 is MNHEY, CDR2 SMNVEV (reference sequence). This CDR3 is 11 amino acids long. The CDR3 region is CASSLLNEQFF. DNA of the CDR3: TGTGCCAGCAGCTTACTTAATGAGCAGTTCTTC.